This T cell receptor beta chain appears in the sequencing data of a study of shared clonotypes between healthy human individuals. Profiling relied on immunoSEQ multiplex PCR, and the TCRdb table lists in-frame clones only, not all of them. Among about 1.1 million clones listed, around 78% were seen once. There are 15 residues in the CDR3. Germline loops: CDR1 MNHEY, CDR2 SMNVEV (reference sequence). Trimming removed 5 bases from V and 1 base from J, with 14 bases in between. The sequence was collected from a young man in good health. Some clones in this sample may be carry-over from other donors' samples. Sequenced input: memory CD4+ T cells from PBMCs. Subset of the sample: CD45RA-negative fraction. This chain links TRBV27 with TRBJ1-2; TRBD1 is a possible D gene (5 bases). CDR3 sequence reads: CASSPTGLLNYGYTF. For the CDR3, the DNA is TGTGCCAGCAGTCCCACGGGACTGCTTAACTATGGCTACACCTTC.